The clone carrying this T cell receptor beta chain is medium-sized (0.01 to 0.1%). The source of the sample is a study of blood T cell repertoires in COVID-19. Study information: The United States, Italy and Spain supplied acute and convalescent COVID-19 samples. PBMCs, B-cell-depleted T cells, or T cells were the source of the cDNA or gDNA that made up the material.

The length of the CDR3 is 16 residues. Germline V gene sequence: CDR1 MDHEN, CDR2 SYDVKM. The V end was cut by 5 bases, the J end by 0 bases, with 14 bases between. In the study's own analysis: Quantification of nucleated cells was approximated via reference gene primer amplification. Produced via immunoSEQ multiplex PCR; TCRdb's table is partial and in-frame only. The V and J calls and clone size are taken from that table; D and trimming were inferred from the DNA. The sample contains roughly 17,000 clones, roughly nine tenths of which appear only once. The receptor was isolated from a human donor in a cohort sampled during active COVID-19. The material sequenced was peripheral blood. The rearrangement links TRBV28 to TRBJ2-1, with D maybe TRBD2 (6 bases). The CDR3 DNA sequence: TGTGCCAGCAGTCCCTGGGGGAGGATCTCCTACAATGAGCAGTTCTTC. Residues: CASSPWGRISYNEQFF. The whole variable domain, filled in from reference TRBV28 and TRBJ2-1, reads DVKVTQSSRYLVKRTGEKVFLECVQDMDHENMFWYRQDPGLGLRLIYFSYDVKMKEKGDIPEGYSVSREKKERFSLILESASTNQTSMYLCASSPWGRISYNEQFFGPGTRLTVL.